This TCR beta chain was captured by sequencing in a study of T cells in localized non-small cell lung cancer. Study results and caveats: Higher adjacent-lung clonality was associated with shorter survival. A median of around 58 clones ranked among the top 100 in tumor appeared in adjacent lung.

Of note for this clone: Its target is unknown.

The CDR3 has 16 amino acids. CDR1 is SGHAT and CDR2 is FQNNGV in the germline V gene. V dropped 4 bases and J dropped 7; count of bases not matched to a gene: 8. Assay used: immunoSEQ multiplex PCR; TCRdb lists only in-frame clones, some missing. The table lists about 92,000 clones, around 90% of them singletons. The rearrangement uses TRBV11-2 and TRBJ2-1, with 12 positions matching TRBD1. The source material was PBMCs, sampled before any cancer treatment. This receptor was obtained from a woman aged 40 to 75 with stage II squamous cell lung carcinoma. CDR3 DNA: TGTGCCAGCAGCTATCCAGGGACAGGGGGCCGGAATGAGCAGTTCTTC. Residues: CASSYPGTGGRNEQFF.